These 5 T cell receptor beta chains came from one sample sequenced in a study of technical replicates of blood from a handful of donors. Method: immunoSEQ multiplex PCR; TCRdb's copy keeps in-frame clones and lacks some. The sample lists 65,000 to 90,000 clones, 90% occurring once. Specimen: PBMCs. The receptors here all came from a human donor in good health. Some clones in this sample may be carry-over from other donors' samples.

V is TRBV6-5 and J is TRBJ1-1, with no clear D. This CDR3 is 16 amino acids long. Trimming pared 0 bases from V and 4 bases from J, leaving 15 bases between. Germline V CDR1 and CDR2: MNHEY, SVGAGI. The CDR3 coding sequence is TGTGCCAGCAGTTACTCGTTGTACGGGCGGGGCACTGAAGCTTTCTTT. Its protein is CASSYSLYGRGTEAFF.

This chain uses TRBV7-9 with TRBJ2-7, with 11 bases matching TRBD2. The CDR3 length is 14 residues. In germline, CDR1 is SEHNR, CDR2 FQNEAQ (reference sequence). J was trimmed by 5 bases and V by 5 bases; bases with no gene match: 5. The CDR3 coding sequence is TGTGCCAGCAGCCAACTAGCGGGAGACGACGAGCAGTACTTC. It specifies CASSQLAGDDEQYF.

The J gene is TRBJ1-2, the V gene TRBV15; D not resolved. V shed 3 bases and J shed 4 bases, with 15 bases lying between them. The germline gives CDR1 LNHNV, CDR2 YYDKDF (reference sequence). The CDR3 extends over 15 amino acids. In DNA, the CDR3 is TGTGCCACCAGCAGGCCAATGGGAGGAAGCTATGGCTACACCTTC. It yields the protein CATSRPMGGSYGYTF.

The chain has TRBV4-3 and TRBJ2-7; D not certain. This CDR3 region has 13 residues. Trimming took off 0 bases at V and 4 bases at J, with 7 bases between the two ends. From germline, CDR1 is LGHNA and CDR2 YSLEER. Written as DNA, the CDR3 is TGCGCCAGCAGCCAAGAGGCTGGTTACGAGCAGTACTTC. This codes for CASSQEAGYEQYF.

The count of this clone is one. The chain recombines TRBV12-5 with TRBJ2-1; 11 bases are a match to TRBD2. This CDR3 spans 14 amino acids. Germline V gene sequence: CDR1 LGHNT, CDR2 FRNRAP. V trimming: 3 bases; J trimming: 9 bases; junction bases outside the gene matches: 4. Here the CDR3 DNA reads TGTGCTAGTGGTTTCATAACTAGCGGGGGTGAGCAGTTCTTC. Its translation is CASGFITSGGEQFF.